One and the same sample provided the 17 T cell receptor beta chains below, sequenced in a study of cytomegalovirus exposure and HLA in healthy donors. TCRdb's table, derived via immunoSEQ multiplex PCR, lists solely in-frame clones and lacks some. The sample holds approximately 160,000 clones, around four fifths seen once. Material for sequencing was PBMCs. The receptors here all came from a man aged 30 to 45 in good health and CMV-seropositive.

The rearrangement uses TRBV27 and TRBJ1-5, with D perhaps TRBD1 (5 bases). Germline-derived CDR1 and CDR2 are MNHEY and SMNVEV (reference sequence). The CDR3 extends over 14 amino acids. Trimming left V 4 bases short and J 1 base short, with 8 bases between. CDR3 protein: CASSWGLSNQPQHF. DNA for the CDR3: TGTGCCAGCAGTTGGGGACTGAGCAATCAGCCCCAGCATTTT.

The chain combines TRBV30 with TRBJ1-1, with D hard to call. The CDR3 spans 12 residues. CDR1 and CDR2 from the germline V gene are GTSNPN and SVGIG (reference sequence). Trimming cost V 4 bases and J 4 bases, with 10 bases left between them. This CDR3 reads CAWTTEGTEAFF. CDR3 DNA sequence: TGTGCCTGGACCACTGAGGGCACTGAAGCTTTCTTT.

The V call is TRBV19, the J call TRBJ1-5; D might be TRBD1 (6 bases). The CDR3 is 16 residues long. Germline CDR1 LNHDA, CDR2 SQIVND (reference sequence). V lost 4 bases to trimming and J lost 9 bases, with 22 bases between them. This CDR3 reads CASSTLPTRQGRPQHF. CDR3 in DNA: TGTGCCAGTAGTACCCTCCCGACCAGGCAGGGGAGGCCCCAGCATTTT.

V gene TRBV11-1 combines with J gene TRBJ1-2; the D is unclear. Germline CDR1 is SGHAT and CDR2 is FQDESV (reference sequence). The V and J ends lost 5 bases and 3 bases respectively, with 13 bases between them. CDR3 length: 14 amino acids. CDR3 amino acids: CASSAPSGYYGYTF. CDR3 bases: TGTGCCAGCAGCGCCCCATCGGGGTACTATGGCTACACCTTC.

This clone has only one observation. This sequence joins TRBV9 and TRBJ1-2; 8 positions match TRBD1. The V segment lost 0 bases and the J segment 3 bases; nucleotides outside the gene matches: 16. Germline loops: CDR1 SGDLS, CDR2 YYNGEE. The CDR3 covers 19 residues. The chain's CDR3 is CASSVGSIGRGRGDYGYTF. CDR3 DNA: TGTGCCAGCAGCGTAGGGTCTATTGGCAGGGGGCGGGGAGACTATGGCTACACCTTC.

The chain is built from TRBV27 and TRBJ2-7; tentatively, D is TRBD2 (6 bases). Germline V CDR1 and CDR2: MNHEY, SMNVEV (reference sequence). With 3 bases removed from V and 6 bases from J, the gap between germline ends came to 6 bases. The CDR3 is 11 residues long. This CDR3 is CASSFGGEQYF. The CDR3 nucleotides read TGTGCCAGCAGTTTCGGGGGCGAGCAGTACTTC.

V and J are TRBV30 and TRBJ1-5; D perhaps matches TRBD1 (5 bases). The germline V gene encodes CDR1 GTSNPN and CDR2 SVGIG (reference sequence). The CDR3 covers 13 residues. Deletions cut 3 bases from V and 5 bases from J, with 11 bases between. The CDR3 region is CAWRNRGHQPQHF. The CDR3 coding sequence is TGTGCCTGGAGGAATAGGGGTCATCAGCCCCAGCATTTT.

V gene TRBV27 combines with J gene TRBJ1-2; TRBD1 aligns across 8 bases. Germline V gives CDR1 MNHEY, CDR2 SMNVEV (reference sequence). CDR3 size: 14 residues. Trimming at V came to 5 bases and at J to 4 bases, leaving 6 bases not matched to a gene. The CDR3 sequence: CASSPRQGSYGYTF. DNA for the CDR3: TGTGCCAGCAGTCCGAGACAGGGGAGCTATGGCTACACCTTC.

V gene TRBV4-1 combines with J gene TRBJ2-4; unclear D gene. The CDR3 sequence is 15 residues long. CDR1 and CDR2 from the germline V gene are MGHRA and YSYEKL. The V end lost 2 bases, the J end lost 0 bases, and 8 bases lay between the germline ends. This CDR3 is CASSQRDLAKNIQYF. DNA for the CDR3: TGCGCCAGCAGCCAAAGAGACTTAGCCAAAAACATTCAGTACTTC.

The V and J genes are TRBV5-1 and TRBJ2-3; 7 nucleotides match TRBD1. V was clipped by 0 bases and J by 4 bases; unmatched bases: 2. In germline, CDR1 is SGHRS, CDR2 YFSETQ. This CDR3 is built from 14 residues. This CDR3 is CASSLDTGADTQYF. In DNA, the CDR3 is TGCGCCAGCAGCTTGGATACAGGGGCAGATACGCAGTATTTT.

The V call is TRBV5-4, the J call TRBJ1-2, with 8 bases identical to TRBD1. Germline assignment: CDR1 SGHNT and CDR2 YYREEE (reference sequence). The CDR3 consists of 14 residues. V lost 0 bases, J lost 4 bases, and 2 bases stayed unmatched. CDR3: CASSLDDRGYGYTF. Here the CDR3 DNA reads TGTGCCAGCAGCTTGGACGACAGGGGCTATGGCTACACCTTC.

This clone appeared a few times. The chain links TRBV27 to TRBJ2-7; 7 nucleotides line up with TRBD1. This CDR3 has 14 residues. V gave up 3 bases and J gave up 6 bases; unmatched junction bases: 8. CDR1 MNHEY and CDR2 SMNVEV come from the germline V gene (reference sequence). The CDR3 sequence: CASSLTAPGGEQYF. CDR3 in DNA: TGTGCCAGCAGTTTGACAGCACCAGGGGGCGAGCAGTACTTC.

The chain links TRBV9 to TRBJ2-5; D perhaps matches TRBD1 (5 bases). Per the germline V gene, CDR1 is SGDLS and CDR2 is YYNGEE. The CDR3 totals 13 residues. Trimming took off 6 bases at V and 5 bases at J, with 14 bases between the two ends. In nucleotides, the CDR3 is TGTGCCAGCAACGTCCAGGGTTGGGAGACCCAGTACTTC. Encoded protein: CASNVQGWETQYF. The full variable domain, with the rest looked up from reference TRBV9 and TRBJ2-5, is DSGVTQTPKHLITATGQRVTLRCSPRSGDLSVYWYQQSLDQGLQFLIQYYNGEERAKGNILERFSAQQFPDLHSELNLSSLELGDSALYFCASNVQGWETQYFGPGTRLLVL.

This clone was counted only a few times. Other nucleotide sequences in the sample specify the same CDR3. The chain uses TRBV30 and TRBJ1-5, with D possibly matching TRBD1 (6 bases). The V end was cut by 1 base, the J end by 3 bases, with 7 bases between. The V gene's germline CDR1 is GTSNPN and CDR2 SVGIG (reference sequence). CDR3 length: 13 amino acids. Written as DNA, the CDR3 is TGTGCCTGGAGTGACAGGGACAATCAGCCCCAGCATTTT. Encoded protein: CAWSDRDNQPQHF.

The CDR3 bases are TGTGCCAGCAGCCGGACAGGCTCTCCCTACGAGCAGTACTTC. Protein: CASSRTGSPYEQYF. The rearrangement joins TRBV27 to TRBJ2-7, with 7 positions matching TRBD1. This CDR3 contains 14 residues. Germline CDR1 reads MNHEY; CDR2 reads SMNVEV (reference sequence). The trim removed 6 bases at V and 2 bases at J, leaving 7 bases unmatched.

The CDR3 region has the DNA TGTGCCAGCAGACTAAGCGGGGCACTCTCAAACGATGAGCAGTTCTTC. This translates into CASRLSGALSNDEQFF. The chain employs TRBV7-3 and TRBJ2-1; TRBD2 aligns across 7 bases. Trimming at V came to 6 bases and at J to 8 bases, leaving 16 bases not matched to a gene. CDR3 size: 16 residues. Germline CDR1 reads SGHTA; CDR2 reads FQGTGA.

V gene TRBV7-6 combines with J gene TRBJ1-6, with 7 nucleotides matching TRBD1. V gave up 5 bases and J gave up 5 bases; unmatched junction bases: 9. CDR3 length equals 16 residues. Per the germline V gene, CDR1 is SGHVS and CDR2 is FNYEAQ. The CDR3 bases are TGTGCCAGCAGCCCCCGACAGGGCCCTAATAATTCACCCCTCCACTTT. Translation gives CASSPRQGPNNSPLHF.